This T cell receptor (beta chain) stems from a study of tumor and adjacent non-tumor tissue in lung cancer. Regarding this clonotype: Its antigen is unknown.

This CDR3 has 19 amino acids. V was pared by 3 bases and J by 0 bases, with 10 bases of the junction left unmatched. Germline values: CDR1 MGHRA, CDR2 YSYEKL. Study-level findings and limits: Shorter survival was associated with higher TCR diversity in tumors. Compared with tumor, normal lung showed significantly lower TCR diversity. Tumor repertoires had a smaller top 100 clone share than normal lung.

This sample's RNA came from whole unsorted tissue. Three rounds of nested PCR, following a modified ARM-PCR protocol, produced the TCRbeta library. TCRdb re-called the multiplex PCR reads with MiXCR, one entry per CDR3 protein. The table includes 100,000 to 150,000 distinct CDR3 sequences, approximately 66% detected once. The chain carries TRBV4-1 and TRBJ1-6, with 8 bases lining up with TRBD1. The sequence came from a man aged 25-45 years with non-small cell lung cancer. The sequenced sample consisted of lung tumor tissue. In DNA, the CDR3 is TGCGCCAGCAGCCATGATCCCCTTACAGGGGGCTCCTATAATTCACCCCTCCACTTT. Translating gives CASSHDPLTGGSYNSPLHF.